One and the same sample provided the 25 T cell receptor beta chains below, sequenced in a study of OX40 agonist ivuxolimab in advanced cancers. Repertoires were generated with immunoSEQ multiplex PCR, while TCRdb's copy carries only in-frame clones and drops some. The sample records more than 70,000 clones, approximately 84% being singletons. This specimen consisted of CD4+ or CD8+ T cells sorted from blood, obtained in a trial of the OX40 agonist ivuxolimab. The receptors shown here come from an adult with an advanced solid tumor such as melanoma, head and neck, liver or kidney cancer.

This chain links TRBV18 with TRBJ2-7, with 12 bases aligning to TRBD2. CDR1 and CDR2 (germline): KGHSH, LQKENI. The CDR3 contains 20 residues. V shed 1 base and J 1 base; nucleotides not matched to a gene: 14. The CDR3 coding sequence is TGTGCCAGCTCACCACGCGCCGCGGGACTAGCGGGCAGGGAGTCCTACGAGCAGTACTTC. Residues: CASSPRAAGLAGRESYEQYF.

The chain combines TRBV7-9 with TRBJ1-5, with TRBD1 matching 9 bases. The CDR3 covers 13 residues. The V gene end was trimmed by 4 bases and the J gene end by 5 bases; junction bases not matched to a gene: 0. Germline assignment: CDR1 SEHNR and CDR2 FQNEAQ (reference sequence). Here the CDR3 reads CASSWTGDQPQHF. CDR3 sequence (DNA): TGTGCCAGCAGCTGGACAGGGGATCAGCCCCAGCATTTT. The full variable domain, completed using reference TRBV7-9 and TRBJ1-5, is DTGVSQNPRHKITKRGQNVTFRCDPISEHNRLYWYRQTLGQGPEFLTYFQNEAQLEKSRLLSDRFSAERPKGSFSTLEIQRTEQGDSAMYLCASSWTGDQPQHFGDGTRLSIL.

J is TRBJ1-4 and V is TRBV5-6, with unresolved D. CDR3 length: 16 residues. Germline V lookup: CDR1 SGHDT, CDR2 YYEEEE. The V end was cut by 3 bases, the J end by 0 bases, with 12 bases between. The CDR3 protein is CASSSLMLATNEKLFF. CDR3 DNA: TGTGCCAGCAGCTCTCTCATGTTGGCAACTAATGAAAAACTGTTTTTT.

The rearrangement joins TRBV29-1 to TRBJ1-2, with a weak D call TRBD1 (5 bases). V lost 0 bases and J lost 8, with 16 bases in between. The CDR3 loop spans 14 amino acids. Germline CDR1 SQVTM, CDR2 ANQGSEA. Here the CDR3 reads CSVEDPSRGRGYTF. The DNA of the CDR3 is TGCAGCGTTGAAGATCCCTCGAGGGGCAGGGGCTACACCTTC.

The chain has TRBV7-2 and TRBJ1-4; 7 bases are shared with TRBD1. There are 16 residues in the CDR3. The V gene end was trimmed by 2 bases and the J gene end by 10 bases; junction bases not matched to a gene: 13. In germline, CDR1 is SGHTA, CDR2 FQGNSA. Here the CDR3 reads CASSLRRGDGSRKLFF. The CDR3 bases are TGTGCCAGCAGCTTACGCAGGGGGGATGGATCGCGAAAACTGTTTTTT.

V usage is TRBV7-2 and J usage is TRBJ1-3, with 8 bases fitting TRBD1. Losses at the gene ends were 5 bases for V and 0 bases for J; bases not matched to a gene: 9. CDR1 and CDR2 from the germline V gene are SGHTA and FQGNSA. The CDR3 is 17 residues long. The CDR3 DNA follows: TGTGCCAGCAGCCCCCGACAGGGGCCCAGCTCTGGAAACACCATATATTTT. Amino acid sequence: CASSPRQGPSSGNTIYF.

The rearrangement uses TRBV5-1 and TRBJ2-7; D possibly corresponds to TRBD2 (6 bases). CDR3 length: 14 residues. CDR1 and CDR2 (germline): SGHRS, YFSETQ. Deletions cut 4 bases from V and 4 bases from J, with 15 bases between. CDR3 nucleotides: TGCGCCAGCAGCCCCCGGGAGAATTATTACGAGCAGTACTTC. Amino acids: CASSPRENYYEQYF.

The CDR3 DNA reads as TGTGCCAGCAGTTCCGGCCCCTATCAGCCCCAGCATTTT. Its translation: CASSSGPYQPQHF. The chain couples TRBV6-5 to TRBJ1-5; D is undetermined. V shed 4 bases and J shed 5 bases, with 9 bases lying between them. This CDR3 comprises 13 residues. Per germline, CDR1 MNHEY and CDR2 SVGAGI.

V usage is TRBV19 and J usage is TRBJ1-1; D unclear. This CDR3 spans 12 amino acids. Germline V lookup: CDR1 LNHDA, CDR2 SQIVND (reference sequence). The germline V and J ends were trimmed by 11 bases and 1 base, with 11 bases remaining between them. The CDR3 region is CASGGRNTEAFF. The CDR3 DNA reads TGTGCCTCGGGTGGCAGGAACACTGAAGCTTTCTTT.

The chain couples TRBV4-2 to TRBJ2-1; D is ambiguous. CDR1 LGHNA and CDR2 YNFKEQ come from the germline V gene. Trimming removed 3 bases from V and 1 base from J, with 7 bases in between. This CDR3 is 14 amino acids long. The CDR3: CASSHQESYNEQFF. CDR3 coding DNA: TGTGCCAGCAGCCACCAAGAATCCTACAATGAGCAGTTCTTC.

V gene TRBV4-3 combines with J gene TRBJ2-3; no definite D call. CDR1 LGHNA and CDR2 YSLEER come from the germline V gene. V dropped 0 bases and J dropped 1 base, with 11 bases sitting between them. The CDR3 sequence is 16 residues long. DNA of the CDR3: TGCGCCAGCAGCCAAGATATAAACCGTCGCACAGATACGCAGTATTTT. Translation gives CASSQDINRRTDTQYF.

Concerning this clone: The same CDR3 arises from other DNA sequences in this sample as well. The CDR3 DNA is TGTGCCAGCTCACCTTCAGCAAACTATGGCTACACCTTC. It translates to CASSPSANYGYTF. The rearrangement links TRBV18 to TRBJ1-2; no clear D gene. Deletions cut 3 bases from V and 2 bases from J, with 7 bases between. The germline V gene encodes CDR1 KGHSH and CDR2 LQKENI. The CDR3 contains 13 residues.

This clone was seen a few times. The chain has TRBV18 and TRBJ1-6, with TRBD1 matching over 7 bases. The germline gives CDR1 KGHSH, CDR2 LQKENI. J was trimmed by 5 bases and V by 3 bases; bases with no gene match: 13. This CDR3 region has 18 residues. DNA for the CDR3: TGTGCCAGCTCACCCGCGACAGGGACCGTGTTCCATAATTCACCCCTCCACTTT. It codes for CASSPATGTVFHNSPLHF. The complete variable domain, with remaining parts taken from reference TRBV18 and TRBJ1-6, reads NAGVMQNPRHLVRRRGQEARLRCSPMKGHSHVYWYRQLPEEGLKFMVYLQKENIIDESGMPKERFSAEFPKEGPSILRIQQVVRGDSAAYFCASSPATGTVFHNSPLHFGNGTRLTVT.

The chain carries TRBV18 and TRBJ2-1; D is perhaps TRBD1 or TRBD2 (6 bases each). Between the trimmed V and J ends, which lost 5 bases and 9 bases, there was a span of 17 bases. The CDR3 sequence is 14 residues long. The germline CDR1 and CDR2 sequences are KGHSH and LQKENI. CDR3 sequence (DNA): TGTGCCAGCTCATCCCCTCAGGAGGGGGGTGAGCAGTTCTTC. Amino acids: CASSSPQEGGEQFF.

V gene TRBV6-1 combines with J gene TRBJ2-2; D is unresolved. The germline V gene encodes CDR1 MNHNS and CDR2 SASEGT. CDR3 size: 17 residues. The germline V and J ends were trimmed by 4 bases and 0 bases, with 15 bases remaining between them. CDR3 in DNA: TGTGCCAGCAGTGGGGATAATCATCTTGCGAACACCGGGGAGCTGTTTTTT. Protein sequence: CASSGDNHLANTGELFF.

V gene TRBV27 combines with J gene TRBJ2-3; D remains unclear. Germline assignment: CDR1 MNHEY and CDR2 SMNVEV (reference sequence). This CDR3 region has 15 residues. Trimming removed 5 bases from V and 9 bases from J, with 21 bases in between. For the CDR3, the DNA is TGTGCCAGCAGTCTACGACCGGGCGGCATCCACACGCAGTATTTT. It codes for CASSLRPGGIHTQYF.

This chain uses TRBV9 with TRBJ2-7; D is unresolved. CDR1 is SGDLS and CDR2 is YYNGEE in the germline V gene. There are 13 residues in the CDR3. Trimming cost V 3 bases and J 6 bases, with 13 bases left between them. CDR3 DNA sequence: TGTGCCAGCAGCGAACACCTTACCTCCGAGCAGTACTTC. Protein product: CASSEHLTSEQYF.

The DNA of the CDR3 is TGTGCCAGTAGTCAGAACAGGTTTGGTGGCTACACCTTC. It specifies CASSQNRFGGYTF. The chain combines TRBV19 with TRBJ1-2, with D maybe TRBD1 (5 bases). CDR1 and CDR2 from the germline V gene are LNHDA and SQIVND (reference sequence). The germline V and J ends were trimmed by 5 bases and 7 bases, with 14 bases remaining between them. This CDR3 is 13 amino acids long.

The V call is TRBV28, the J call TRBJ1-2, with D maybe TRBD1 (5 bases). This CDR3 has 15 amino acids. Germline V gene lookup returns CDR1 MDHEN and CDR2 SYDVKM. Trimming pared 3 bases from V and 2 bases from J, leaving 13 bases between. The CDR3 is CASSFPGAVNYGYTF. CDR3 coding DNA: TGTGCCAGCAGTTTCCCCGGGGCGGTAAACTATGGCTACACCTTC.

This chain uses TRBV5-6 with TRBJ1-2, with D perhaps matching TRBD1 (5 bases). V shed 4 bases and J shed 2 bases, with 12 bases lying between them. Germline V gene sequence: CDR1 SGHDT, CDR2 YYEEEE. This CDR3 has 14 residues. In DNA form, the CDR3 reads TGTGCCAGCAGCCAGTGGGGCGGGAACTATGGCTACACCTTC. Amino acid sequence: CASSQWGGNYGYTF.

The rearrangement joins TRBV6-1 to TRBJ2-3, with D perhaps TRBD1 (6 bases). The ends were cut back, 4 bases at V and 4 bases at J, with 15 bases in the middle. CDR3 length: 15 amino acids. Germline CDR1 is MNHNS and CDR2 is SASEGT. Here the CDR3 DNA reads TGTGCCAGCAGTGCCGAACAGGGATCGGCAGATACGCAGTATTTT. Protein product: CASSAEQGSADTQYF.

The chain combines TRBV6-1 with TRBJ2-3; no clear D. The CDR3 is 15 residues long. V was clipped by 7 bases and J by 0 bases, with 14 bases between them. Looked up from germline, CDR1 is MNHNS and CDR2 is SASEGT. The CDR3 nucleotides read TGTGCCAGCAAGGAACGGTATTCTAGCACAGATACGCAGTATTTT. Protein: CASKERYSSTDTQYF.

This chain connects TRBV6-6 to TRBJ2-7; D is perhaps TRBD2 (6 bases). Trimming shortened V by 0 bases and J by 3 bases, and 12 bases separated the two germline ends. The V gene's germline CDR1 is MNHNY and CDR2 SVGAGI (reference sequence). CDR3 length: 15 residues. The CDR3 DNA is TGTGCCAGCAGTTACTCCCAGACTAGTAACTACGAGCAGTACTTC. Its translation: CASSYSQTSNYEQYF.

The chain uses TRBV28 and TRBJ1-3; no definite D call. Between the trimmed V and J ends, which lost 5 bases and 3 bases, there was a span of 11 bases. Germline V gene sequence: CDR1 MDHEN, CDR2 SYDVKM. The CDR3 is 14 amino acids. CDR3 loop: CASSLPTGGNTIYF. The CDR3 DNA is TGTGCCAGCAGTCTACCGACGGGTGGAAACACCATATATTTT.

CDR3: CASTLPFTQPQHF. In DNA, the CDR3 is TGTGCCAGCACCCTCCCGTTTACTCAGCCCCAGCATTTT. V gene TRBV25-1 combines with J gene TRBJ1-5; D not resolved. CDR1 and CDR2 from the germline V gene are MGHDK and SYGVNS. There are 13 residues in the CDR3. V lost 7 bases, J lost 6 bases, and 13 bases lay in between.